These T cell receptor beta chains were read from a single sample in a study of Graves' ophthalmopathy and Graves' hyperthyroidism. TCRdb re-called the multiplex PCR reads through MiXCR, storing one row per CDR3 protein. The sample has over a million distinct CDR3 sequences, about two fifths seen once. What was sequenced was peripheral blood or thyroid tissue (not recorded which). The source is an adult man with Graves' hyperthyroidism. Each CDR3 is given with its conserved first and last residue. D genes are given only for firm matches. Not all rows give a size; the values are once, few, many and, for expanded clones, a class.

d_gene: NA; abundance: NA; v_gene: TRBV18; j_gene: TRBJ1-1; CDR3aa: CASSPSRMSREAFF; CDR3nt: TGTGCCAGCTCACCGTCGAGGATGAGCAGGGAAGCTTTCTTT
d_gene: NA; abundance: NA; v_gene: TRBV7-9; j_gene: TRBJ2-7; CDR3aa: CASSRSTTRYWYEQYF; CDR3nt: TGTGCCAGCAGTCGGAGCACGACTAGGTATTGGTACGAGCAGTACTTC
d_gene: TRBD2; abundance: NA; v_gene: TRBV5-6; j_gene: TRBJ2-5; CDR3aa: CASSLVGTSGPETQYF; CDR3nt: TGTGCCAGCAGCTTGGTAGGGACTAGCGGACCAGAGACCCAGTACTTC
d_gene: NA; abundance: few; v_gene: TRBV5-5; j_gene: TRBJ1-5; CDR3aa: CASSFEGLSRDQPQHF; CDR3nt: TGTGCCAGCAGCTTTGAGGGCTTATCCAGGGATCAGCCCCAGCATTTT
d_gene: NA; abundance: NA; v_gene: TRBV12-3/TRBV12-4; j_gene: TRBJ2-5; CDR3aa: CASLGDGYQETQYF; CDR3nt: TGTGCCAGCTTGGGGGACGGTTACCAAGAGACCCAGTACTTC
d_gene: NA; abundance: many; v_gene: TRBV28; j_gene: TRBJ1-2; CDR3aa: CASSQQGDYGYTF; CDR3nt: TGCGCCAGCAGCCAACAGGGTGACTATGGCTACACCTTC
d_gene: TRBD1; abundance: many; v_gene: TRBV7-9; j_gene: TRBJ1-5; CDR3aa: CASSLEQGSNQPQHF; CDR3nt: TGTGCCAGCAGCTTAGAACAGGGGAGCAATCAGCCCCAGCATTTT
d_gene: NA; abundance: many; v_gene: TRBV7-9; j_gene: TRBJ2-7; CDR3aa: CASSPVRDEQYF; CDR3nt: TGTGCCAGCAGTCCAGTAAGGGACGAGCAGTACTTC
d_gene: NA; abundance: NA; v_gene: TRBV7-9; j_gene: TRBJ2-7; CDR3aa: CASSLGGFEPGQYF; CDR3nt: TGTGCCAGCAGCTTAGGAGGTTTCGAACCGGGGCAGTACTTC
d_gene: TRBD2; abundance: NA; v_gene: TRBV10-3; j_gene: TRBJ2-5; CDR3aa: CAISVRLAGRTQYF; CDR3nt: TGTGCCATCAGTGTGAGGCTAGCGGGAAGGACCCAGTACTTC
d_gene: NA; abundance: many; v_gene: TRBV7-9; j_gene: TRBJ1-5; CDR3aa: CASSPQNQPQHF; CDR3nt: TGTGCCAGCAGCCCCCAGAATCAGCCCCAGCATTTT
d_gene: NA; abundance: many; v_gene: TRBV6-2/TRBV6-3; j_gene: TRBJ1-5; CDR3aa: CATVPTAGNQPQHF; CDR3nt: TGTGCCACCGTTCCGACGGCGGGCAATCAGCCCCAGCATTTT
d_gene: NA; abundance: many; v_gene: TRBV7-9; j_gene: TRBJ1-1; CDR3aa: CASSRRRSGDTEAFF; CDR3nt: TGTGCCAGCAGCAGGCGTCGCTCCGGGGACACTGAAGCTTTCTTT
d_gene: NA; abundance: few; v_gene: TRBV3-1; j_gene: TRBJ1-4; CDR3aa: CASSQVGDTNEKLFF; CDR3nt: TGTGCCAGCAGCCAAGTTGGCGATACTAATGAAAAACTGTTTTTT
d_gene: NA; abundance: NA; v_gene: TRBV20-1; j_gene: TRBJ1-1; CDR3aa: CSAPRIQKNTEAFF; CDR3nt: TGCAGTGCTCCGCGAATACAAAAGAACACTGAAGCTTTCTTT
d_gene: TRBD2; abundance: NA; v_gene: TRBV7-3; j_gene: TRBJ2-7; CDR3aa: CASSVASGRLDEQYF; CDR3nt: TGTGCCAGCAGCGTAGCTAGCGGGAGGCTGGATGAGCAGTACTTC
d_gene: NA; abundance: NA; v_gene: TRBV9; j_gene: TRBJ1-5; CDR3aa: CASSPPFQPQHF; CDR3nt: TGTGCCAGCAGCCCCCCATTTCAGCCCCAGCATTTT
d_gene: NA; abundance: NA; v_gene: TRBV28; j_gene: TRBJ2-2; CDR3aa: CASRTGGAGELFF; CDR3nt: TGTGCCAGCAGAACAGGGGGGGCCGGGGAGCTGTTTTTT
d_gene: NA; abundance: few; v_gene: TRBV7-3; j_gene: TRBJ1-1; CDR3aa: CASREGWNTEAFF; CDR3nt: TGTGCCAGCAGGGAGGGATGGAACACTGAAGCTTTCTTT
d_gene: NA; abundance: NA; v_gene: TRBV12-3/TRBV12-4; j_gene: TRBJ2-7; CDR3aa: CASRGQYGQYF; CDR3nt: TGTGCCAGCAGGGGGCAATACGGGCAGTACTTC
d_gene: TRBD2; abundance: many; v_gene: TRBV20-1; j_gene: TRBJ2-5; CDR3aa: CSARDWRIAGGPSQETQYF; CDR3nt: TGCAGTGCTAGAGATTGGCGTATAGCGGGGGGTCCCAGCCAAGAGACCCAGTACTTC
d_gene: NA; abundance: NA; v_gene: TRBV19; j_gene: TRBJ2-7; CDR3aa: CASSIVAGVHEQYF; CDR3nt: TGTGCCAGTAGTATCGTTGCGGGCGTCCACGAGCAGTACTTC
d_gene: NA; abundance: NA; v_gene: TRBV20-1; j_gene: TRBJ1-5; CDR3aa: CSASVAPYQPQHF; CDR3nt: TGCAGTGCTAGTGTCGCCCCCTATCAGCCCCAGCATTTT
d_gene: NA; abundance: NA; v_gene: TRBV7-2; j_gene: TRBJ1-3; CDR3aa: CAAGTLRGNTIYF; CDR3nt: TGTGCCGCCGGGACCCTACGAGGAAACACCATATATTTT
d_gene: NA; abundance: NA; v_gene: TRBV27; j_gene: TRBJ2-7; CDR3aa: CASSLNSYYEQYF; CDR3nt: TGTGCCAGCAGTTTGAACAGCTACTACGAGCAGTACTTC
d_gene: NA; abundance: many; v_gene: TRBV29-1; j_gene: TRBJ1-1; CDR3aa: CSMGHVNTEAFF; CDR3nt: TGCAGTATGGGACACGTGAACACTGAAGCTTTCTTT
d_gene: NA; abundance: NA; v_gene: TRBV4-1; j_gene: TRBJ2-3; CDR3aa: CASSPGRGSADTQYF; CDR3nt: TGCGCCAGCAGCCCTGGTCGAGGGTCCGCAGATACGCAGTATTTT
d_gene: NA; abundance: NA; v_gene: TRBV2; j_gene: TRBJ1-1; CDR3aa: CASSGQGTVNTEAFF; CDR3nt: TGTGCCAGCAGCGGCCAAGGGACGGTGAACACTGAAGCTTTCTTT
d_gene: TRBD1; abundance: few; v_gene: TRBV9; j_gene: TRBJ1-4; CDR3aa: CASSVDGQALAGEKLFF; CDR3nt: TGTGCCAGCAGCGTAGACGGACAGGCCTTAGCTGGGGAAAAACTGTTTTTT
d_gene: NA; abundance: NA; v_gene: TRBV29-1; j_gene: TRBJ1-1; CDR3aa: CSAYIPNTQSEAFF; CDR3nt: TGCAGCGCCTATATCCCTAACACTCAGAGTGAAGCTTTCTTT
d_gene: NA; abundance: few; v_gene: TRBV27; j_gene: TRBJ2-7; CDR3aa: CASSQTGEGDSYEQYF; CDR3nt: TGTGCCAGCAGTCAAACGGGGGAGGGGGACTCCTACGAGCAGTACTTC
d_gene: NA; abundance: many; v_gene: TRBV7-8; j_gene: TRBJ2-5; CDR3aa: CASSSDWGQETQYF; CDR3nt: TGTGCCAGCAGCTCGGACTGGGGACAAGAGACCCAGTACTTC
d_gene: NA; abundance: many; v_gene: TRBV7-9; j_gene: TRBJ1-3; CDR3aa: CASSSTSWSTSGNTIYF; CDR3nt: TGTGCCAGCAGCTCAACGTCTTGGTCGACCTCTGGAAACACCATATATTTT
d_gene: NA; abundance: NA; v_gene: TRBV7-3; j_gene: TRBJ1-1; CDR3aa: CASSSLIWQGISGTEAFF; CDR3nt: TGTGCCAGCAGCTCTCTCATATGGCAGGGGATTTCGGGCACTGAAGCTTTCTTT
d_gene: TRBD1; abundance: many; v_gene: TRBV9; j_gene: TRBJ1-1; CDR3aa: CASSPGQGALLTEAFF; CDR3nt: TGTGCCAGCAGCCCCGGACAGGGGGCCTTACTCACTGAAGCTTTCTTT
d_gene: NA; abundance: few; v_gene: TRBV5-1; j_gene: TRBJ1-5; CDR3aa: CASSSRSARGGRQPQHF; CDR3nt: TGCGCCAGCAGCTCCAGGAGTGCGCGAGGGGGGCGCCAGCCCCAGCATTTT
d_gene: NA; abundance: many; v_gene: TRBV5-1; j_gene: TRBJ1-1; CDR3aa: CASTSMGAVGTEAFF; CDR3nt: TGCGCCAGCACCTCGATGGGGGCGGTGGGCACTGAAGCTTTCTTT
d_gene: NA; abundance: many; v_gene: TRBV29-1; j_gene: TRBJ1-3; CDR3aa: CSVIPIAGNTIYF; CDR3nt: TGCAGCGTTATCCCTATCGCTGGAAACACCATATATTTT
d_gene: NA; abundance: many; v_gene: TRBV19; j_gene: TRBJ1-5; CDR3aa: CASRGGSQPQHF; CDR3nt: TGTGCCAGCCGGGGGGGGAGTCAGCCCCAGCATTTT
d_gene: TRBD1; abundance: many; v_gene: TRBV25-1; j_gene: TRBJ1-2; CDR3aa: CASSEGARGLNGYTF; CDR3nt: TGTGCCAGCAGTGAGGGTGCCAGGGGGCTTAATGGCTACACCTTC